This T cell receptor (beta chain) emerged from a study of blood T cell repertoires in COVID-19. In the study overall: Spain, Italy and the United States supplied samples that represented acute and convalescent COVID-19.

The CDR3 runs 13 residues. Germline loops: CDR1 SNHLY, CDR2 FYNNEI. V lost 3 bases, J lost 5 bases, and 8 bases lay in between. As processed by the authors: Nucleated cell counts were estimated from reference gene primer amplification. The method was immunoSEQ multiplex PCR; TCRdb's version includes in-frame clones alone and lacks a portion of them. The DNA gave D and trimming, while V, J and clone size come from that table. Of roughly 230,000 clones in the sample, around 83% were seen once. The material sequenced was peripheral blood. This chain links TRBV2 with TRBJ1-5; D gene ambiguous. This TCR came from a woman in her forties or fifties with acute or convalescent COVID-19. The CDR3 nucleotides are TGTGCCAGCAGTGATATGGCTTATCAGCCCCAGCATTTT. Translated: CASSDMAYQPQHF.